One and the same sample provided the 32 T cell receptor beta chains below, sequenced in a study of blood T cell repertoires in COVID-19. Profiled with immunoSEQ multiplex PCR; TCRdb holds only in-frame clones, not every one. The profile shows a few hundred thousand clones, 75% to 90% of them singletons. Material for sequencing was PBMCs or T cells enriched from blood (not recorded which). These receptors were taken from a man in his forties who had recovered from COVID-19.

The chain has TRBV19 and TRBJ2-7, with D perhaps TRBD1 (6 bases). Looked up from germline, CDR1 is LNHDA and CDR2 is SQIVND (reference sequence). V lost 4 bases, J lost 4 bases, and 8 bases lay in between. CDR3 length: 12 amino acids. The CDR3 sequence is CASSTQGYEQYF. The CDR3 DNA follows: TGTGCCAGTAGTACCCAGGGGTACGAGCAGTACTTC.

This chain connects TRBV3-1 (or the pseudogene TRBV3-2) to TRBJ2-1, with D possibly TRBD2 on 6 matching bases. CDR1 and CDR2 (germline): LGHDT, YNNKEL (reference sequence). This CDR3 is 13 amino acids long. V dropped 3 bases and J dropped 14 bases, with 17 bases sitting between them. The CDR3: CASSHSDGGSEFF. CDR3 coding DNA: TGTGCCAGCAGCCATTCTGATGGGGGGAGTGAGTTCTTC.

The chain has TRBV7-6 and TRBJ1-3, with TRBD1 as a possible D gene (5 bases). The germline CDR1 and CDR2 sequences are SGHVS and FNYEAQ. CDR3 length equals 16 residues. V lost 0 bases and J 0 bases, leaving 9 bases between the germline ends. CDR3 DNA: TGTGCCAGCAGCTTAGCGCGGAGGGGCTCTGGAAACACCATATATTTT. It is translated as CASSLARRGSGNTIYF.

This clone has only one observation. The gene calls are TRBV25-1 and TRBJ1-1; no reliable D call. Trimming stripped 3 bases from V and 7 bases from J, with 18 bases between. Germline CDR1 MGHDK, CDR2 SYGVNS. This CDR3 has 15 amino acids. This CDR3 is CASSDYPSGYGEAFF. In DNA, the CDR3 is TGTGCCAGCAGTGACTACCCCTCCGGGTATGGTGAAGCTTTCTTT.

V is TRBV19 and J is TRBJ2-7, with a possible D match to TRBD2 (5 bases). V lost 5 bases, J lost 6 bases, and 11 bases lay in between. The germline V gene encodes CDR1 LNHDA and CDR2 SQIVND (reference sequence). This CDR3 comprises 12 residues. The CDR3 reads CASSPPEGEQYF. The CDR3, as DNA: TGTGCCAGTAGTCCCCCAGAGGGCGAGCAGTACTTC.

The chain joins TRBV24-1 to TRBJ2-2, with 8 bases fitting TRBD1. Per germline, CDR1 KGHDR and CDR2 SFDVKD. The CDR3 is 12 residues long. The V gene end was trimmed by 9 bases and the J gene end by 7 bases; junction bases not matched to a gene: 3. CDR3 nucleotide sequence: TGTGCCACCCAGGGGGCGGACGGGGAGCTGTTTTTT. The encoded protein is CATQGADGELFF.

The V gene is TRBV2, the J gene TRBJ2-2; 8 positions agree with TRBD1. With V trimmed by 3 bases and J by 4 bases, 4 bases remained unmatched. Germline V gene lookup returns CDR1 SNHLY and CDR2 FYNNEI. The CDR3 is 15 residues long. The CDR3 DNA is TGTGCCAGCAGTGAGCAGGGGGCTTCCACCGGGGAGCTGTTTTTT. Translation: CASSEQGASTGELFF.

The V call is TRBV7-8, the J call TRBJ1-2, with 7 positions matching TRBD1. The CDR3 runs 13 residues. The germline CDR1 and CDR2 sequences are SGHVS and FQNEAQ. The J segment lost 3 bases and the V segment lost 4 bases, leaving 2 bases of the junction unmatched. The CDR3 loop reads CASSWGTDYGYTF. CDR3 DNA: TGTGCCAGCAGCTGGGGGACAGACTATGGCTACACCTTC.

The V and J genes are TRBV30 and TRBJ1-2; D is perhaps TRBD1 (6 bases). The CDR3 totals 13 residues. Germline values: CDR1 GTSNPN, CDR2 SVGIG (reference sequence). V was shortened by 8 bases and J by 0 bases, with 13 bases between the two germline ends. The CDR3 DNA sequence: TGTGCCAATAGTAAGGGGGCTAACTATGGCTACACCTTC. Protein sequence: CANSKGANYGYTF.

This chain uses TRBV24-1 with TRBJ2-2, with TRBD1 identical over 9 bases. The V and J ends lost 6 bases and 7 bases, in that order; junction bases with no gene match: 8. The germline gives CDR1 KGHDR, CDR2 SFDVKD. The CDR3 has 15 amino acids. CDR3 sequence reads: CATSPGTGKSGELFF. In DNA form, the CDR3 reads TGTGCCACCAGTCCCGGGACAGGGAAAAGCGGGGAGCTGTTTTTT.

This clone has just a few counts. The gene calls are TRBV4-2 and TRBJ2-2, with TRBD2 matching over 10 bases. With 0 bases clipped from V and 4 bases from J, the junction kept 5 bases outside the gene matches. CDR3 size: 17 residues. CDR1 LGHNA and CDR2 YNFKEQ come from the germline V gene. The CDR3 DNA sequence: TGTGCCAGCAGCCAAGATATACCTAGCGGGGGCACCGGGGAGCTGTTTTTT. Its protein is CASSQDIPSGGTGELFF.

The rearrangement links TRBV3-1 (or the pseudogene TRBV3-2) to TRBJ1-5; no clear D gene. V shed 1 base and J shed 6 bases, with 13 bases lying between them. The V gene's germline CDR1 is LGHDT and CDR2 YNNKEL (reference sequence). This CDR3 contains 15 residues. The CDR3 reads CASSQGSRPGQPQHF. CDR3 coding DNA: TGTGCCAGCAGCCAAGGAAGCCGTCCGGGTCAGCCCCAGCATTTT.

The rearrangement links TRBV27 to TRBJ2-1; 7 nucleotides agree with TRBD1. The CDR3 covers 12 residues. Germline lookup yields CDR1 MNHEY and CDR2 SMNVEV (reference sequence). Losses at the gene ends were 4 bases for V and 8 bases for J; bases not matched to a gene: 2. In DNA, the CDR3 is TGTGCCAGCAGTTCGACAGGGTATGAGCAGTTCTTC. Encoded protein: CASSSTGYEQFF.

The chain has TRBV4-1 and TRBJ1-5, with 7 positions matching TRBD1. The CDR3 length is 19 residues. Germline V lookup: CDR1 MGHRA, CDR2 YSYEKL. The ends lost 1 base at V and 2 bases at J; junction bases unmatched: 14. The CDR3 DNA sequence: TGCGCCAGCAGCCAAGGGAGGGCTCCACAGGGGTTGGGCAATCAGCCCCAGCATTTT. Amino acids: CASSQGRAPQGLGNQPQHF.

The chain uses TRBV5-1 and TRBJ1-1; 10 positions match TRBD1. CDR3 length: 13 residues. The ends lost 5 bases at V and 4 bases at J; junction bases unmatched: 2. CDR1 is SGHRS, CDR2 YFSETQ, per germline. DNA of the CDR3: TGCGCCAGCAGGTGGACAGGGGGCACTGAAGCTTTCTTT. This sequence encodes CASRWTGGTEAFF.

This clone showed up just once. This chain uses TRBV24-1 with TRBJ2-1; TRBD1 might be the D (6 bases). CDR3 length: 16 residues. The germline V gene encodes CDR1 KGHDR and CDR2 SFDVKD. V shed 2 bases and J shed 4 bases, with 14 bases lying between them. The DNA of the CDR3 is TGTGCCACCAGTGATTCGGCCGGGACATATTACAATGAGCAGTTCTTC. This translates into CATSDSAGTYYNEQFF.

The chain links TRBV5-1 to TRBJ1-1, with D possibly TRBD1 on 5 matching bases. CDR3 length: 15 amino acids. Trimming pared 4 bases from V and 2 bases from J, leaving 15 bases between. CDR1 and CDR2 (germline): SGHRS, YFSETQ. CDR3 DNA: TGCGCCAGCAGCAAAAAAACTCAGGGTAACACTGAAGCTTTCTTT. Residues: CASSKKTQGNTEAFF.

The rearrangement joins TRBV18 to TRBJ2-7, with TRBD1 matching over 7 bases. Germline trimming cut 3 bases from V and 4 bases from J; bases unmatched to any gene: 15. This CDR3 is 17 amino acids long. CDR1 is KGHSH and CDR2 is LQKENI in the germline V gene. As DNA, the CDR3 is TGTGCCAGCTCACCTCGTTACTCCGGGACAGAATTTTACGAGCAGTACTTC. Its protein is CASSPRYSGTEFYEQYF.

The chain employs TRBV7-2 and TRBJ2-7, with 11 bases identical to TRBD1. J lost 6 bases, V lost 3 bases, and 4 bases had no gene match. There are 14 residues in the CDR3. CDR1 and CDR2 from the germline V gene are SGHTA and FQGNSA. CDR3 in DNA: TGTGCCAGCAGCTTTGGACAGGGGGCGTTCGAGCAGTACTTC. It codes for CASSFGQGAFEQYF.

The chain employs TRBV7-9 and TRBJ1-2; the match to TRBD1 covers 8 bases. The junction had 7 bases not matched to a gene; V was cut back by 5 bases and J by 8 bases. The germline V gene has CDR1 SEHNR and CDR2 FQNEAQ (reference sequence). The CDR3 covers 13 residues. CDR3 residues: CASSPDRGRGYTF. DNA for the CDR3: TGTGCCAGCAGCCCCGACAGGGGCCGCGGCTACACCTTC.

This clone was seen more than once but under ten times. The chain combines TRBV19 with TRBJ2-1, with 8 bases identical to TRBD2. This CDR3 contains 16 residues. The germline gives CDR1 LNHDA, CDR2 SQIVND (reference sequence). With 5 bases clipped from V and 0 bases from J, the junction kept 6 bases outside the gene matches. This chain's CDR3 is CASSPTSGSSYNEQFF. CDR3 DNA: TGTGCCAGTAGTCCTACTAGCGGTAGCTCCTACAATGAGCAGTTCTTC.

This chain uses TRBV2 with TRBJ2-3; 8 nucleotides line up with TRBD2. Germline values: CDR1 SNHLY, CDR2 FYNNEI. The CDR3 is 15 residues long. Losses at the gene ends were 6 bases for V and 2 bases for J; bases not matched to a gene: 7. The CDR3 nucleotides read TGTGCCAGCAGCGAACTAGCGGCCTACACAGATACGCAGTATTTT. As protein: CASSELAAYTDTQYF. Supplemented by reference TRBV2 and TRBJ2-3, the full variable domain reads EPEVTQTPSHQVTQMGQEVILRCVPISNHLYFYWYRQILGQKVEFLVSFYNNEISEKSEIFDDQFSVERPDGSNFTLKIRSTKLEDSAMYFCASSELAAYTDTQYFGPGTRLTVL.

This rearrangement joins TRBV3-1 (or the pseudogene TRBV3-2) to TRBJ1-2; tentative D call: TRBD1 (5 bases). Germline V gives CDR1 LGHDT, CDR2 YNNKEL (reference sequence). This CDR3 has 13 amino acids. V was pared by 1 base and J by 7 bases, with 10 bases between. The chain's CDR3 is CASSQVGGTGYTF. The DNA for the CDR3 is TGTGCCAGCAGCCAAGTCGGCGGGACTGGCTACACCTTC.

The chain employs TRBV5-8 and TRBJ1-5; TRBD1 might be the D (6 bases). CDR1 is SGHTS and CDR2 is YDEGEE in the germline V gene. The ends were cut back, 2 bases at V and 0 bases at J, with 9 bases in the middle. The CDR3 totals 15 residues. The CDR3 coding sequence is TGTGCCAGCAGCTTCGGGACACTTAGCAATCAGCCCCAGCATTTT. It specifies CASSFGTLSNQPQHF. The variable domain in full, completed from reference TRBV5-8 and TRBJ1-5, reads EAGVTQSPTHLIKTRGQQATLRCSPISGHTSVYWYQQALGLGLQFLLWYDEGEERNRGNFPPRFSGRQFPNYSSELNVNALELEDSALYLCASSFGTLSNQPQHFGDGTRLSIL.

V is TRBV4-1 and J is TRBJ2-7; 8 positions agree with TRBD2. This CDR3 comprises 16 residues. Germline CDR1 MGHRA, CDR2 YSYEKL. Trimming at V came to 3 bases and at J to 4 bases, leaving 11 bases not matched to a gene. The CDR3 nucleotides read TGCGCCAGCAGCCATTTTCCGGGACTAGACGCATACGAGCAGTACTTC. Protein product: CASSHFPGLDAYEQYF.

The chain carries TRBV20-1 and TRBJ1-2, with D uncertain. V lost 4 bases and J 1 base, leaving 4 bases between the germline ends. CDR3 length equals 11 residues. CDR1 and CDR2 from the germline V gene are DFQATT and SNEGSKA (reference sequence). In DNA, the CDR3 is TGCAGTGCTATTATTAACTATGGCTACACCTTC. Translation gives CSAIINYGYTF.

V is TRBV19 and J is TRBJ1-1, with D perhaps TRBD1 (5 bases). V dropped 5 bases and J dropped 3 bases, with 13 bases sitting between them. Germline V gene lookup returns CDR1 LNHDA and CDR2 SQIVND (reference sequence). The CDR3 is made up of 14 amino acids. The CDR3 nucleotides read TGTGCCAGTAGTGCCAATCAGGGCCACACTGAAGCTTTCTTT. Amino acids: CASSANQGHTEAFF.

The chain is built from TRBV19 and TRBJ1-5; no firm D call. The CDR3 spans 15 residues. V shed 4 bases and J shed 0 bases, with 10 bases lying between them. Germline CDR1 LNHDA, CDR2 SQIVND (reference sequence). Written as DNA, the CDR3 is TGTGCCAGTAGTAAACAGAGTTATAGCAATCAGCCCCAGCATTTT. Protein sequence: CASSKQSYSNQPQHF.

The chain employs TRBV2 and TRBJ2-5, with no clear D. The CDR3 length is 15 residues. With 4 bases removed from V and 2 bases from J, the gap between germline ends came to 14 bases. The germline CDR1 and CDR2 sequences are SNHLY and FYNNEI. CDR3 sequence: CASSGPTELQETQYF. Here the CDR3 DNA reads TGTGCCAGCAGTGGACCAACAGAGCTACAAGAGACCCAGTACTTC.

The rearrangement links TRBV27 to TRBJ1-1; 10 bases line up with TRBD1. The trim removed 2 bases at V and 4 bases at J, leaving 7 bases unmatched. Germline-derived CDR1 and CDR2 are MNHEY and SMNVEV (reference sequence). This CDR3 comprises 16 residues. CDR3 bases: TGTGCCAGCAGTTTAAAACCGGGACAGGGGAGCACTGAAGCTTTCTTT. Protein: CASSLKPGQGSTEAFF.

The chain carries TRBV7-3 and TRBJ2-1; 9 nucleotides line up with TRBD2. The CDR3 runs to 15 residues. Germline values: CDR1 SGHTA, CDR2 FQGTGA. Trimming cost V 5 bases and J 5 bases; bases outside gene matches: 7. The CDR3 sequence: CASSRRASGDNEQFF. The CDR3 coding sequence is TGTGCCAGCAGCAGGCGGGCTAGCGGGGACAATGAGCAGTTCTTC.

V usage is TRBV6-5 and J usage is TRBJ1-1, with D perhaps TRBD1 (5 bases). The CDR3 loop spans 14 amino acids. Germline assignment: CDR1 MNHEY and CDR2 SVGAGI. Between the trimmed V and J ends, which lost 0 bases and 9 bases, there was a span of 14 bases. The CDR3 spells CASSYSGRGGKAFF. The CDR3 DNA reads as TGTGCCAGCAGTTACTCGGGACGCGGGGGGAAAGCTTTCTTT.